Presented here are 15 T cell receptor beta chains from one specimen sequenced in a study of OX40 agonist ivuxolimab in advanced cancers. Assay: immunoSEQ multiplex PCR; the TCRdb copy retains only in-frame clones and omits some. The sample contains some 57,000 clones, 84% of which appear only once. Sequencing used CD4+ or CD8+ T cells sorted from blood, obtained in a trial of the OX40 agonist ivuxolimab. These receptor sequences come from an adult with an advanced solid tumor such as melanoma, head and neck, liver or kidney cancer.

The table lists this clone with a count of one. The chain is built from TRBV5-6 and TRBJ1-5; TRBD1 agrees at 8 bases. The germline V gene encodes CDR1 SGHDT and CDR2 YYEEEE. This CDR3 contains 15 residues. The J segment lost 11 bases and the V segment lost 4 bases, leaving 14 bases of the junction unmatched. The CDR3 loop reads CASSRGTGYGAAQHF. The DNA for the CDR3 is TGTGCCAGCAGCCGCGGGACAGGTTATGGGGCAGCCCAGCATTTT.

In its sample, this clone was seen once. The chain recombines TRBV4-1 with TRBJ2-7; D not certain. Trimming left V 1 base short and J 1 base short, with 8 bases between. The length of the CDR3 is 14 residues. Germline V gives CDR1 MGHRA, CDR2 YSYEKL. CDR3 amino acids: CASSQAYRSYEQYF. DNA for the CDR3: TGCGCCAGCAGCCAAGCCTACAGATCCTACGAGCAGTACTTC.

The rearrangement uses TRBV28 and TRBJ2-1; TRBD2 agrees at 10 bases. There are 14 residues in the CDR3. V shed 4 bases and J 10 bases; nucleotides not matched to a gene: 7. CDR1 is MDHEN, CDR2 SYDVKM, per germline. CDR3 DNA sequence: TGTGCCAGCAGTTGGAGCGGGAGGGGTGGGGAGCAGTTCTTC. Encoded protein: CASSWSGRGGEQFF. Together with reference TRBV28 and TRBJ2-1, the CDR3 gives the full variable domain: DVKVTQSSRYLVKRTGEKVFLECVQDMDHENMFWYRQDPGLGLRLIYFSYDVKMKEKGDIPEGYSVSREKKERFSLILESASTNQTSMYLCASSWSGRGGEQFFGPGTRLTVL.

The V and J genes are TRBV28 and TRBJ1-5; no definite D call. Germline CDR1 reads MDHEN; CDR2 reads SYDVKM. Trimming took 8 bases from V and 5 from J, leaving 16 bases between them. CDR3 length: 14 amino acids. DNA of the CDR3: TGTGCCAGCCGGGTCTCATTAAAGGATCAGCCCCAGCATTTT. Its protein is CASRVSLKDQPQHF.

This chain uses TRBV6-1 with TRBJ1-2, with a possible D match to TRBD1 (6 bases). The germline V gene encodes CDR1 MNHNS and CDR2 SASEGT. V lost 5 bases to trimming and J lost 8 bases, with 15 bases between them. The CDR3 has 13 residues. This CDR3 is CASSLTGTRGYTF. As DNA, the CDR3 is TGTGCCAGCAGTTTAACAGGGACGAGAGGCTACACCTTC.

J is TRBJ2-2 and V is TRBV10-1, with 9 bases matching TRBD1. The V gene end was trimmed by 0 bases and the J gene end by 6 bases; junction bases not matched to a gene: 5. The CDR3 is made up of 16 amino acids. Germline V gene sequence: CDR1 WNHNN, CDR2 SYGVQD (reference sequence). The CDR3 here is CASSESKTGGPGELFF. CDR3 coding DNA: TGCGCCAGCAGTGAGTCTAAGACAGGGGGTCCCGGGGAGCTGTTTTTT.

The V gene is TRBV5-6, the J gene TRBJ1-6; 9 bases align to TRBD1. CDR1 is SGHDT and CDR2 is YYEEEE in the germline V gene. CDR3 length: 16 residues. Trimming cost V 2 bases and J 5 bases; bases outside gene matches: 5. CDR3 sequence (DNA): TGTGCCAGCAGCTTCGGGACAGGGTTACATAATTCACCCCTCCACTTT. Its translation is CASSFGTGLHNSPLHF.

The V call is TRBV30, the J call TRBJ2-5; a possible D gene is TRBD1 (5 bases). V was shortened by 4 bases and J by 2 bases, with 11 bases between the two germline ends. The CDR3 totals 13 residues. Germline values: CDR1 GTSNPN, CDR2 SVGIG (reference sequence). CDR3 loop: CAWTPGLQETQYF. CDR3 DNA: TGTGCCTGGACCCCAGGGCTTCAAGAGACCCAGTACTTC.

The rearrangement joins TRBV19 to TRBJ2-5, with 7 bases lining up with TRBD1. The length of the CDR3 is 16 residues. V was clipped by 5 bases and J by 2 bases; unmatched bases: 11. From germline, CDR1 is LNHDA and CDR2 SQIVND (reference sequence). CDR3 protein: CASSSYGTEIQETQYF. In DNA, the CDR3 is TGTGCCAGTAGTTCCTACGGGACAGAGATTCAAGAGACCCAGTACTTC.

This clone is a singleton in its sample. The chain carries TRBV19 and TRBJ1-6; maybe TRBD1 (5 bases). Trimming stripped 9 bases from V and 7 bases from J, with 13 bases between. Germline V gives CDR1 LNHDA, CDR2 SQIVND (reference sequence). CDR3 size: 13 residues. Written as DNA, the CDR3 is TGTGCCAGCCGGGGCAGGGTCAATTCACCCCTCCACTTT. It specifies CASRGRVNSPLHF.

The chain combines TRBV28 with TRBJ1-1; D is uncertain. The ends were cut back, 4 bases at V and 2 bases at J, with 14 bases in the middle. The CDR3 consists of 15 residues. CDR1 and CDR2 from the germline V gene are MDHEN and SYDVKM. The CDR3 protein is CASSSWRRTNTEAFF. The CDR3, as DNA: TGTGCCAGCAGTTCCTGGCGCCGTACAAACACTGAAGCTTTCTTT.

Turning to this clone: The sample has other DNA sequences that encode this CDR3 too. The chain uses TRBV5-1 and TRBJ2-5, with 10 bases aligning to TRBD1. Unmatched junction bases numbered 4, after V lost 4 bases and J lost 1 base. The CDR3 length is 15 residues. Germline CDR1 reads SGHRS; CDR2 reads YFSETQ. The CDR3 nucleotides are TGCGCCAGCAGCCCACGGACAGGGGGCCAAGAGACCCAGTACTTC. Amino acids: CASSPRTGGQETQYF.

The rearrangement links TRBV9 to TRBJ1-2, with D unresolved. CDR1 SGDLS and CDR2 YYNGEE come from the germline V gene. V lost 0 bases and J 7 bases, leaving 7 bases between the germline ends. This CDR3 has 12 amino acids. The CDR3 DNA reads as TGTGCCAGCAGCGTAGGGATTGGTGGCTACACCTTC. It is translated as CASSVGIGGYTF.

This chain joins TRBV5-6 and TRBJ1-2, with D possibly TRBD1 on 5 matching bases. CDR3 length: 16 residues. CDR1 is SGHDT, CDR2 YYEEEE, per germline. Trimming stripped 0 bases from V and 4 bases from J, with 16 bases between. CDR3 coding DNA: TGTGCCAGCAGCTTGGAGCAGGGTAACTTCCCCTATGGCTACACCTTC. Its protein product is CASSLEQGNFPYGYTF.

The rearrangement uses TRBV7-2 and TRBJ1-2; a possible D gene is TRBD1 (6 bases). V shed 1 base and J shed 4 bases, with 7 bases lying between them. Germline CDR1 is SGHTA and CDR2 is FQGNSA. This CDR3 spans 13 amino acids. CDR3 DNA: TGTGCCAGCAGCTTAGAACAGGGCTATGGCTACACCTTC. It encodes CASSLEQGYGYTF.